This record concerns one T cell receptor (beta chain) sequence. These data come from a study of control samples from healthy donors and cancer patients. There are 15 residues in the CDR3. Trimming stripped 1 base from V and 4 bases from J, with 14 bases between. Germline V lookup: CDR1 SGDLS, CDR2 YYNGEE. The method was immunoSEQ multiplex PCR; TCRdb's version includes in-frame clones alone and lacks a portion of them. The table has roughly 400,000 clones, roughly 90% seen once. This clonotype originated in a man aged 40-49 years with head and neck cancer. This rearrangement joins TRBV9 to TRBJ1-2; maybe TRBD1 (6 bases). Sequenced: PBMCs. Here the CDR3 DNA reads TGTGCCAGCAGCGTATTCCCGGGGGCGGGCTATGGCTACACCTTC. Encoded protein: CASSVFPGAGYGYTF.